The rows below give T cell receptor beta chains drawn from one sample of a study of T cell responses to AZD1222 COVID-19 vaccine. Generated by immunoSEQ multiplex PCR, the TCRdb table keeps only in-frame clones and is missing some. This table holds about 150,000 clones, roughly nine tenths found once. Sequencing was performed on peripheral blood, taken on day 0 of MenACWY control vaccination. These receptors originate from an adult in good health. CDR3s include the opening cysteine and the closing phenylalanine or tryptophan. The order of the fields is clone size, J gene, V gene, D gene, CDR3 DNA, CDR3 protein. The D gene is left open where the match is weak. For some rows the clone size is stated as once, few or many, or as a class when expanded; others skip it.

NA,TRBJ1-1,TRBV6-5,NA,TGTTCCATTGATTCGGGGGGCACTGAAGCTTTCTTT,CSIDSGGTEAFF
NA,TRBJ1-1,TRBV19,NA,TGTGCTAGCCGGGCCCACACTGAAGCTTTCTTT,CASRAHTEAFF
once,TRBJ1-4,TRBV29-1,NA,TGCAGCGTCGCCTACAGTGCAACTAATGAAAAACTGTTTTTT,CSVAYSATNEKLFF
NA,TRBJ2-1,TRBV11-2,NA,TGTGCCAGCAGCTTAGGACGGGGGGCCTCCTACAATGAGCAGTTCTTC,CASSLGRGASYNEQFF
NA,TRBJ1-3,TRBV5-1,NA,TGCGCCAGCAGCCCAGGTGGCGCGGCAGCGAGTTTT,CASSPGGAAASF
NA,TRBJ2-3,TRBV7-2,NA,TGTGCCAGCAGCTTAAGTCAACTAATCACTAGCACAGATACGCAGTATTTT,CASSLSQLITSTDTQYF
NA,TRBJ1-2,TRBV10-3,NA,TGTGCCATCGGACAGCGCGACCACGGCTACACCTTC,CAIGQRDHGYTF
once,TRBJ2-5,TRBV28,NA,TGTGCCAGCAAAGGGGTCCCAGAGACCCAGTACTTC,CASKGVPETQYF
NA,TRBJ1-1,TRBV27,NA,TGTGCCAGCAGTTTAGGACCCAACACTGAAGCTTTCTTT,CASSLGPNTEAFF
NA,TRBJ2-5,TRBV5-1,NA,TGCGCCAGCAGCTTCCGGCAGGGCAGAGAGACCCAGTACTTC,CASSFRQGRETQYF
once,TRBJ1-2,TRBV12-3/TRBV12-4,NA,TGTGCCAGCAGCCGGGAAGGGTATGGCTACACCTTC,CASSREGYGYTF
NA,TRBJ2-1,TRBV10-1,NA,TGCGCCAGCAGTGAACGAACAGGGTACTACAATGAGCAGTTCTTC,CASSERTGYYNEQFF
NA,TRBJ1-6,TRBV4-2,NA,TGTGCCAGCAGCCAAGATCCCCAGGGACCTTATAATTCACCCCTCCACTTT,CASSQDPQGPYNSPLHF
NA,TRBJ2-2,TRBV7-9,NA,TGTGCCAGCAGCCCAACAGGGACGAACACCGGGGAGCTGTTTTTT,CASSPTGTNTGELFF
once,TRBJ1-3,TRBV30,NA,TGTGCCTGGAGTACGGGGGGCACCATATATTTT,CAWSTGGTIYF
NA,TRBJ1-1,TRBV30,NA,TGTGCCTCGGTACATACGAACACTGAAGCTTTCTTT,CASVHTNTEAFF